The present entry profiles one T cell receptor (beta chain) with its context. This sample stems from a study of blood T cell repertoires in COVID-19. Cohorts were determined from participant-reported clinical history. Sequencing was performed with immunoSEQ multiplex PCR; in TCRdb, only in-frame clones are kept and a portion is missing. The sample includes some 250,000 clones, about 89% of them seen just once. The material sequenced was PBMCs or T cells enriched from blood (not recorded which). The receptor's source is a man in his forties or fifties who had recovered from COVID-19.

The CDR3 reads CASSLSPGGTNSYEQYF. The CDR3 DNA follows: TGTGCCAGCAGCTTATCCCCGGGAGGGACAAATTCCTACGAGCAGTACTTC. J is TRBJ2-7 and V is TRBV7-6, with 8 bases fitting TRBD2. Germline V gene sequence: CDR1 SGHVS, CDR2 FNYEAQ. CDR3 length: 17 amino acids. With V trimmed by 2 bases and J by 1 base, 10 bases remained unmatched.